This TCR beta chain appears in the sequencing data of a study of tumor T cells in aggressive B-cell lymphoma. This table comes from immunoSEQ multiplex PCR, and its TCRdb copy is limited to in-frame clones, with some not included. The profile shows roughly 9,900 clones, 65% to 90% of them singletons. The sequenced sample was tumor tissue. This TCR derives from an adult with diffuse large B cell lymphoma.

The CDR3 sequence is CASSEMGTQSYEQYF. For the CDR3, the DNA is TGTGCCAGCAGTGAAATGGGGACTCAATCCTACGAGCAGTACTTC. The chain has TRBV6-1 and TRBJ2-7; maybe TRBD2 (6 bases). CDR3 length equals 15 residues. Trimming cost V 2 bases and J 1 base, with 12 bases left between them. CDR1 and CDR2 from the germline V gene are MNHNS and SASEGT.